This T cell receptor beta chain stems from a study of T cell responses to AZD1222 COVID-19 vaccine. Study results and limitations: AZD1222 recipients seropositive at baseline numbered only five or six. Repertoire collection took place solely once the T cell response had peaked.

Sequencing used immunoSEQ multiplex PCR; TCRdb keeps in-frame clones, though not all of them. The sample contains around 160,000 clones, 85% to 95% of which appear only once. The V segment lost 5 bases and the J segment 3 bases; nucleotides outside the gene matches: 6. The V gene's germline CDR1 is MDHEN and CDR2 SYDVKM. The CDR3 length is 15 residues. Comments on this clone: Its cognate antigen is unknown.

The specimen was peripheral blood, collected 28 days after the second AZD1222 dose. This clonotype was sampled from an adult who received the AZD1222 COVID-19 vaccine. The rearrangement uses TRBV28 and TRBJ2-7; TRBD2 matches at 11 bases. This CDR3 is CASSHTSGGYYEQYF. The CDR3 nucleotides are TGTGCCAGCAGTCATACTAGCGGGGGTTACTACGAGCAGTACTTC.